The entry below gives a single T cell receptor (beta chain) sequence along with its context. As yet, its antigen is unknown. At one end, the junction sequence differs from germline, possibly due to a read error. The CDR3 runs 16 residues. CDR1 is SSHAT, CDR2 FNYEAQ, per germline (reference sequence). These data originate in a study of blood T cells in healthy people across ages. Points from the study as a whole: Diversity was estimated from one million T cells, and these estimates were considered underestimates.

Through a sample-barcoded 5' primer and a J-beta primer mix, a second PCR was run for about 6 to 12 cycles. All cDNA molecules were each tagged by a template-switch adaptor with 12 random nucleotides. Each CDR3 protein is one row after TCRdb ran MiXCR on the 5' RACE reads. The repertoire has hundreds of thousands of distinct CDR3 sequences, 58% of them found once; the top ten carry approximately 21%. Isolation yielded PBMCs, at least 7 million per sample, in every case. The chain is built from TRBV7-7 and TRBJ2-5, with TRBD2 matching 12 bases. Sequencing was performed on blood. This receptor was identified in a man aged 30 to 45 in good health. This CDR3 is CASSRSLAGGQETQYF. For the CDR3, the DNA is TGTGCTAGCAGCCGATCGCTAGCGGGAGGGCAAGAGACCCAGTACTTC.